The 25 T cell receptor beta chains given below trace back to one sample, sequenced in a study of T-cell reconstitution after alpha-beta-depleted transplantation in children. Unique molecular identifiers featured in how the TCRbeta library was prepared. TCRdb re-analysed the PCR reads in MiXCR, keeping a single row per CDR3 protein. This table holds around 400,000 distinct CDR3 sequences, roughly a tenth found once. The sequencing used PBMCs from the stem cell graft donor, collected from the stem cell graft. These receptors all come from a human donor who donated a stem cell graft to a child with acute myeloid leukemia.

This clonotype was detected only a few times. The CDR3 sequence is CASSVEQGRFTDTQYF. The CDR3 DNA reads TGCGCCAGCAGCGTTGAACAGGGGCGATTCACAGATACGCAGTATTTT. The rearrangement links TRBV5-1 to TRBJ2-3; 7 nucleotides line up with TRBD1. The CDR3 length is 16 residues. Germline CDR1 reads SGHRS; CDR2 reads YFSETQ. The V gene end was trimmed by 4 bases and the J gene end by 2 bases; junction bases not matched to a gene: 10.

The chain recombines TRBV6-1 with TRBJ2-7; D possibly corresponds to TRBD1 (6 bases). The CDR3 runs to 15 residues. The germline CDR1 and CDR2 sequences are MNHNS and SASEGT. Between the trimmed V and J ends, which lost 7 bases and 4 bases, there was a span of 20 bases. CDR3 sequence (DNA): TGTGCCAGCACCCCCTGGCCGGGACAAACTTACGAGCAGTACGTC. It codes for CASTPWPGQTYEQYV.

In this sample, this clonotype turned up a few times. V is TRBV12-3 or TRBV12-4 and J is TRBJ2-3, with 8 bases that match TRBD1. The CDR3 loop spans 14 amino acids. V lost 8 bases to trimming and J lost 2 bases; unmatched junction nucleotides: 6. CDR3 sequence (DNA): TGTGCCAGCGACCGACAGGGGACCACAGATACGCAGTATTTT. Translation gives CASDRQGTTDTQYF.

The chain employs TRBV4-3 and TRBJ2-7; 8 bases match TRBD1. The CDR3 runs to 17 residues. With 0 bases clipped from V and 4 bases from J, the junction kept 11 bases outside the gene matches. From germline, CDR1 is LGHNA and CDR2 YSLEER. CDR3 loop: CASSQDLRQGKVYEQYF. DNA for the CDR3: TGCGCCAGCAGCCAAGATCTGCGACAGGGGAAGGTTTACGAGCAGTACTTC.

As concerns this clonotype: A much more abundant neighbour one base away suggests this may be a read error. CDR3 nucleotides: TGTGCCACCAGCAGAGATTCGGGTAGCGGGGGTGTGACCCAGTACTTC. Its translation is CATSRDSGSGGVTQYF. The V gene is TRBV15, the J gene TRBJ2-5; 9 bases agree with TRBD2. The trim removed 0 bases at V and 7 bases at J, leaving 9 bases unmatched. CDR3 length: 16 residues. Germline CDR1 and CDR2: LNHNV and YYDKDF (reference sequence).

CDR3 residues: CASRTGVPGELFF. As DNA, the CDR3 is TGTGCCAGCCGAACAGGGGTCCCCGGGGAGCTGTTTTTT. The rearrangement uses TRBV7-9 and TRBJ2-2; TRBD1 matches at 7 bases. V dropped 8 bases and J dropped 6; count of bases not matched to a gene: 6. CDR1 SEHNR and CDR2 FQNEAQ come from the germline V gene (reference sequence). The CDR3 extends over 13 amino acids. The full variable domain, with the rest looked up from reference TRBV7-9 and TRBJ2-2, is DTGVSQNPRHKITKRGQNVTFRCDPISEHNRLYWYRQTLGQGPEFLTYFQNEAQLEKSRLLSDRFSAERPKGSFSTLEIQRTEQGDSAMYLCASRTGVPGELFFGEGSRLTVL.

V is TRBV12-3 or TRBV12-4 and J is TRBJ2-1, with D perhaps matching TRBD1 (6 bases). Trimming removed 2 bases from V and 5 bases from J, with 13 bases in between. The length of the CDR3 is 15 residues. The CDR3 here is CASSLHRTEHNEQFF. CDR3 DNA sequence: TGTGCCAGCAGTTTACACAGGACAGAACACAATGAGCAGTTCTTC.

This clonotype showed up just a few times. This chain connects TRBV20-1 to TRBJ1-1; 9 nucleotides match TRBD1. The CDR3 sequence is 15 residues long. V trimming: 1 base; J trimming: 5 bases; junction bases outside the gene matches: 8. CDR1 and CDR2 (germline): DFQATT, SNEGSKA (reference sequence). The CDR3 DNA reads TGCAGTGCTAGAGGGCTCCGGGACAGGGCGACTGAAGCTTTCTTT. This sequence encodes CSARGLRDRATEAFF.

This clonotype was detected ten times or more. The genes are TRBV9 and TRBJ1-6, with 8 nucleotides matching TRBD1. This CDR3 is 14 amino acids long. Looked up from germline, CDR1 is SGDLS and CDR2 is YYNGEE. Unmatched junction bases numbered 0, after V lost 1 base and J lost 6 bases. CDR3 sequence (DNA): TGTGCCAGCAGCGTAACAGGGGGTAATTCACCCCTCCACTTT. It is translated as CASSVTGGNSPLHF.

This clonotype was recorded many times. The chain joins TRBV20-1 to TRBJ1-5, with 9 bases identical to TRBD1. Germline assignment: CDR1 DFQATT and CDR2 SNEGSKA (reference sequence). This CDR3 is 17 amino acids long. J gave up 6 bases and V 0 bases, and 12 bases lay outside the gene matches. The CDR3 here is CSARETKTGTGLQPQHF. Here the CDR3 DNA reads TGCAGTGCTAGAGAAACAAAAACCGGGACAGGGCTTCAGCCCCAGCATTTT.

This clonotype was found a few times. This chain connects TRBV5-6 to TRBJ2-1; D not resolved. CDR1 and CDR2 (germline): SGHDT, YYEEEE. V dropped 0 bases and J dropped 1 base, with 5 bases sitting between them. This CDR3 region has 14 residues. For the CDR3, the DNA is TGTGCCAGCAGCTTGGAACAGTCCTACAATGAGCAGTTCTTC. Encoded protein: CASSLEQSYNEQFF.

The sample holds a few counts of this clonotype. CDR3 DNA sequence: TGTGCCAGCAGCTTGATTAGGGGCGATACGCAGTATTTT. This encodes CASSLIRGDTQYF. The chain couples TRBV5-5 to TRBJ2-3; possibly TRBD1 for D (5 bases). CDR1 and CDR2 from the germline V gene are SGHKS and YYEKEE (reference sequence). The CDR3 covers 13 residues. V was pared by 1 base and J by 6 bases, with 9 bases between.

The sample holds one count of this clonotype. The CDR3 here is CAWSGGTGGADEKLFF. As DNA, the CDR3 is TGTGCCTGGAGCGGAGGGACCGGAGGTGCGGATGAAAAACTGTTTTTT. The chain uses TRBV30 and TRBJ1-4; D is possibly TRBD1 (5 bases). Germline CDR1 reads GTSNPN; CDR2 reads SVGIG (reference sequence). V was shortened by 3 bases and J by 6 bases, with 20 bases between the two germline ends. This CDR3 is 16 amino acids long.

In this sample, this clonotype turned up many times. J is TRBJ1-1 and V is TRBV7-2; D gene uncertain. The CDR3 is made up of 13 amino acids. With 4 bases removed from V and 5 bases from J, the gap between germline ends came to 11 bases. CDR1 and CDR2 (germline): SGHTA, FQGNSA. The CDR3 protein is CASSSRAGTEAFF. CDR3 bases: TGTGCCAGCAGCTCCCGGGCTGGGACTGAAGCTTTCTTT.

This clonotype came up a few times. The rearrangement links TRBV10-3 to TRBJ2-5; TRBD1 agrees at 7 bases. There are 15 residues in the CDR3. Trimming cost V 4 bases and J 0 bases; bases outside gene matches: 5. Germline CDR1 and CDR2: ENHRY and SYGVKD. The CDR3 reads CAISVGTAYQETQYF. The CDR3 DNA reads TGTGCCATCAGTGTTGGGACAGCCTACCAAGAGACCCAGTACTTC.

This chain uses TRBV5-1 with TRBJ1-3; tentative D call: TRBD1 (6 bases). CDR1 is SGHRS, CDR2 YFSETQ, per germline. CDR3 size: 15 residues. V was shortened by 3 bases and J by 0 bases, with 10 bases between the two germline ends. The DNA for the CDR3 is TGCGCCAGCAGCTCCCGACAGGACTCTGGAAACACCATATATTTT. Translated, it gives CASSSRQDSGNTIYF.

This clonotype was detected only a few times. The genes are TRBV6-1 and TRBJ2-7; TRBD1 aligns across 8 bases. The CDR3 covers 14 residues. J gave up 0 bases and V 7 bases, and 5 bases lay outside the gene matches. The germline CDR1 and CDR2 sequences are MNHNS and SASEGT. The CDR3 spells CASKPGQVSYEQYF. In nucleotides, the CDR3 is TGTGCCAGCAAACCGGGACAGGTCTCCTACGAGCAGTACTTC.

This sequence joins TRBV6-1 and TRBJ1-6, with D perhaps matching TRBD1 (5 bases). Germline CDR1 reads MNHNS; CDR2 reads SASEGT. This CDR3 has 13 amino acids. Trimming took 11 bases from V and 7 from J, leaving 15 bases between them. The CDR3 DNA sequence: TGTGCCGGACGGCGGGACCCCAATTCACCCCTCCACTTT. Its translation is CAGRRDPNSPLHF.

This clonotype was seen a handful of times. V gene TRBV6-5 combines with J gene TRBJ2-2; a weak D match, TRBD2 (5 bases). Germline V gene lookup returns CDR1 MNHEY and CDR2 SVGAGI. The CDR3 has 14 amino acids. Between the trimmed V and J ends, which lost 5 bases and 2 bases, there was a span of 9 bases. CDR3 sequence: CASSRTGNTGELFF. The CDR3 DNA reads TGTGCCAGCAGTCGGACGGGAAACACCGGGGAGCTGTTTTTT.

This clonotype showed up just a few times. The chain carries TRBV28 and TRBJ2-3; TRBD2 matches 10 bases. V lost 7 bases, J lost 0 bases, and 7 bases stayed unmatched. The CDR3 runs to 16 residues. The germline V gene encodes CDR1 MDHEN and CDR2 SYDVKM. The CDR3 nucleotides read TGTGCCAGCAAACAACTAGCGGGGCCCAGCACAGATACGCAGTATTTT. Its protein is CASKQLAGPSTDTQYF.

This clonotype has only a few counts. V and J are TRBV29-1 and TRBJ2-5; a possible D gene is TRBD1 (5 bases). Trimming cost V 7 bases and J 4 bases, with 16 bases left between them. Germline V gives CDR1 SQVTM, CDR2 ANQGSEA. This CDR3 has 13 residues. DNA of the CDR3: TGCAGCGCTGCGGTATCAGGGCGAGAGACCCAGTACTTC. It codes for CSAAVSGRETQYF.

This chain joins TRBV7-9 and TRBJ2-1, with 14 bases matching TRBD2. The CDR3 sequence is 17 residues long. V dropped 0 bases and J dropped 10; count of bases not matched to a gene: 8. CDR1 and CDR2 from the germline V gene are SEHNR and FQNEAQ (reference sequence). CDR3 protein: CASSLAPGLAGVREQFF. The CDR3 DNA reads TGTGCCAGCAGCTTAGCCCCGGGACTAGCGGGAGTACGGGAGCAGTTCTTC.

This clonotype was recorded at least ten times. This rearrangement joins TRBV12-3 or TRBV12-4 to TRBJ2-1; TRBD2 aligns across 12 bases. CDR3 length: 15 amino acids. V was clipped by 6 bases and J by 9 bases; unmatched bases: 9. The CDR3 DNA sequence: TGTGCCAGCAGCCCTAGCGGGGGGGCTTTCGGTGAGCAGTTCTTC. Amino acid sequence: CASSPSGGAFGEQFF.

The chain has TRBV5-5 and TRBJ2-7, with D perhaps TRBD1 (5 bases). Per the germline V gene, CDR1 is SGHKS and CDR2 is YYEKEE (reference sequence). CDR3 length: 18 amino acids. Trimming removed 1 base from V and 0 bases from J, with 20 bases in between. The CDR3 DNA reads TGTGCCAGCAGCTTGCGGTCGTGGAAGGGGCCCCTCTCCTACGAGCAGTACTTC. It codes for CASSLRSWKGPLSYEQYF. Together with reference TRBV5-5 and TRBJ2-7, the CDR3 gives the full variable domain: DAGVTQSPTHLIKTRGQQVTLRCSPISGHKSVSWYQQVLGQGPQFIFQYYEKEERGRGNFPDRFSARQFPNYSSELNVNALLLGDSALYLCASSLRSWKGPLSYEQYFGPGTRLTVT.

Of note for this clonotype: One junction end does not reproduce the germline sequence, and a read error may be involved. Here the CDR3 DNA reads TGTGCCTGCAGCCGAGGAAAGGGGAGCGGGGTAGAGACCCAGTACTTC. This encodes CACSRGKGSGVETQYF. The V gene is TRBV3-1, the J gene TRBJ2-5; 7 bases align to TRBD2. The CDR3 spans 16 residues. The germline CDR1 and CDR2 sequences are LGHDT and YNNKEL (reference sequence).